The next 9 T cell receptor beta chains were all read from a single sample in a study of CDR3 diversity in severe acne. Using its own MiXCR run on the PCR reads, TCRdb lists one record per CDR3 protein. Of around 83,000 distinct CDR3 sequences in the sample, roughly 49% were seen once. The specimen was blood. All receptors come from a male donor with severe acne vulgaris.

The J gene is TRBJ1-1, the V gene TRBV5-6; D is unresolved. The CDR3 consists of 12 residues. Trimming shortened V by 4 bases and J by 7 bases, and 11 bases separated the two germline ends. CDR1 is SGHDT, CDR2 YYEEEE, per germline. Here the CDR3 reads CASSLQINEAFF. The CDR3 coding sequence is TGTGCCAGCAGCCTGCAAATAAATGAAGCTTTCTTT. Using reference TRBV5-6 and TRBJ1-1 for the parts outside the CDR3, the full variable domain is DAGVTQSPTHLIKTRGQQVTLRCSPKSGHDTVSWYQQALGQGPQFIFQYYEEEERQRGNFPDRFSGHQFPNYSSELNVNALLLGDSALYLCASSLQINEAFFGQGTRLTVV.

The table lists this clonotype with many counts. The rearrangement joins TRBV20-1 to TRBJ2-7; D call uncertain. CDR3 length equals 13 residues. Trimming shortened V by 0 bases and J by 0 bases, and 6 bases separated the two germline ends. Germline values: CDR1 DFQATT, CDR2 SNEGSKA (reference sequence). DNA for the CDR3: TGCAGTGCTAGAGATTGGGGCTCCTACGAGCAGTACTTC. This sequence encodes CSARDWGSYEQYF.

The V and J genes are TRBV20-1 and TRBJ1-5; no firm D call. V was pared by 5 bases and J by 1 base, with 9 bases between. Germline V gene sequence: CDR1 DFQATT, CDR2 SNEGSKA (reference sequence). The CDR3 is 13 amino acids. The CDR3 DNA follows: TGCAGTGCTCGCCTGAAAAGCAATCAGCCCCAGCATTTT. Residues: CSARLKSNQPQHF.

The V call is TRBV7-3, the J call TRBJ1-5; D remains unclear. The length of the CDR3 is 13 residues. Germline V gene data show CDR1 as SGHTA and CDR2 as FQGTGA. Deletions cut 2 bases from V and 4 bases from J, with 6 bases between. The CDR3 DNA sequence: TGTGCCAGCAGCTTAGTTCTGAATCAGCCCCAGCATTTT. Its protein product is CASSLVLNQPQHF.

The V gene is TRBV20-1, the J gene TRBJ1-1, with D perhaps TRBD1 (6 bases). Germline CDR1 reads DFQATT; CDR2 reads SNEGSKA (reference sequence). The CDR3 extends over 13 amino acids. V lost 6 bases and J lost 1, with 12 bases in between. In nucleotides, the CDR3 is TGCAGTGCCCCGGGACACCCGAACACTGAAGCTTTCTTT. Translating gives CSAPGHPNTEAFF.

This chain connects TRBV29-1 to TRBJ1-3; no definite D call. This CDR3 spans 14 amino acids. Trimming left V 4 bases short and J 0 bases short, with 10 bases between. CDR1 is SQVTM, CDR2 ANQGSEA, per germline. The CDR3, as DNA: TGCAGCGTTGCAGACATTCACTCTGGAAACACCATATATTTT. It is translated as CSVADIHSGNTIYF.

This clonotype was recorded at least ten times. The chain couples TRBV4-1 to TRBJ2-7, with D maybe TRBD2 (5 bases). The CDR3 is 15 residues long. Germline CDR1 reads MGHRA; CDR2 reads YSYEKL. Trimming took off 3 bases at V and 3 bases at J, with 15 bases between the two ends. DNA for the CDR3: TGCGCCAGCAGCCACCTCTGGACCGAGGGCTACGAGCAGTACTTC. It yields the protein CASSHLWTEGYEQYF.

In its sample, this clonotype is medium-sized (0.01 to 0.1%). The chain carries TRBV7-6 and TRBJ2-5; maybe TRBD1 (6 bases). The germline V gene encodes CDR1 SGHVS and CDR2 FNYEAQ. V lost 5 bases, J lost 4 bases, and 17 bases lay in between. The CDR3 contains 15 residues. As DNA, the CDR3 is TGTGCCAGCAGCCAAACGAACAGGGTCCGAGAGACCCAGTACTTC. Translated, it gives CASSQTNRVRETQYF.

This clonotype qualifies as medium-sized. The chain combines TRBV6-5 with TRBJ2-7; 11 bases agree with TRBD2. In germline, CDR1 is MNHEY, CDR2 SVGAGI. Losses at the gene ends were 0 bases for V and 3 bases for J; bases not matched to a gene: 1. CDR3 length: 15 amino acids. The CDR3 loop reads CASSYSGTSGYEQYF. The CDR3 region has the DNA TGTGCCAGCAGTTACTCCGGGACTAGCGGCTACGAGCAGTACTTC.